This paragraph reports one T cell receptor (beta chain). Its antigen is not known. Vbeta (60) and Jbeta (13) primers were used in the PCR. Assay used: immunoSEQ multiplex PCR; TCRdb lists only in-frame clones, some missing. This repertoire shows 150,000 to 170,000 clones, approximately 75% found once; its top ten account for approximately 3%. The data belong to a study of cytomegalovirus exposure and HLA in healthy donors. Study-level findings and limits: Reportedly, diagnosis of cytomegalovirus status by the classifier showed high specificity and sensitivity.

The sample taken for sequencing was PBMCs. This receptor was obtained from a man younger than 35 in good health and CMV-seronegative.

The CDR3 DNA reads as TGTGCCAGCAGTTACTCGAGCCCAAATTCACCCCTCCACTTT. Translated, it gives CASSYSSPNSPLHF. V is TRBV6-5 and J is TRBJ1-6; no firm D call. The CDR3 runs to 14 residues. Germline V gene sequence: CDR1 MNHEY, CDR2 SVGAGI. Trimming pared 0 bases from V and 7 bases from J, leaving 7 bases between.